This T cell receptor (beta chain) was recovered during a study of blood T cell repertoires in COVID-19. Whole-study context: The study drew acute and convalescent COVID-19 samples from the United States, Italy and Spain. Sample material is recorded as cDNA or gDNA derived from T cells, B-cell-depleted T cells, or PBMCs.

CDR1 is LGHDT, CDR2 YNNKEL, per germline (reference sequence). The V and J ends lost 4 bases and 4 bases, in that order; junction bases with no gene match: 5. The CDR3 runs to 16 residues. Per the original methods: Estimates of nucleated cell counts were drawn from the amplification of reference gene primers. Profiling relied on immunoSEQ multiplex PCR, and the TCRdb table lists in-frame clones only, not all of them. For V, J and clone size, that table is used; D and trimming come from the DNA. The sample holds about 260,000 clones, about 80% seen once. Material: peripheral blood. The genes are TRBV3-1 (or the pseudogene TRBV3-2) and TRBJ2-3; 13 nucleotides match TRBD2. The clonotype comes from a woman aged 45-65 years who had recovered from COVID-19. In DNA form, the CDR3 reads TGTGCCAGCAGCCTAACTAGCGGGGGGGCCGCAGATACGCAGTATTTT. It is translated as CASSLTSGGAADTQYF.